The TCR beta chain under discussion was sequenced for a study of monozygotic twins with inflammatory bowel disease. Whole blood supplied total RNA, and T cells were not sorted. One entry per CDR3 protein, without DNA, is what TCRdb gives after re-calling the 5' RACE reads. The clone table shows approximately 400,000 distinct CDR3 sequences, with the ten largest holding approximately 2.3%. The sample consisted of blood. The clonotype originates from a human donor with ulcerative colitis or Crohn's disease, or a healthy co-twin of an affected twin (not recorded which).

CDR3 loop: CSASPGGDYGYTF. The chain couples TRBV20-1 to TRBJ1-2. In germline, CDR1 is DFQATT, CDR2 SNEGSKA (reference sequence). The CDR3 sequence is 13 residues long.